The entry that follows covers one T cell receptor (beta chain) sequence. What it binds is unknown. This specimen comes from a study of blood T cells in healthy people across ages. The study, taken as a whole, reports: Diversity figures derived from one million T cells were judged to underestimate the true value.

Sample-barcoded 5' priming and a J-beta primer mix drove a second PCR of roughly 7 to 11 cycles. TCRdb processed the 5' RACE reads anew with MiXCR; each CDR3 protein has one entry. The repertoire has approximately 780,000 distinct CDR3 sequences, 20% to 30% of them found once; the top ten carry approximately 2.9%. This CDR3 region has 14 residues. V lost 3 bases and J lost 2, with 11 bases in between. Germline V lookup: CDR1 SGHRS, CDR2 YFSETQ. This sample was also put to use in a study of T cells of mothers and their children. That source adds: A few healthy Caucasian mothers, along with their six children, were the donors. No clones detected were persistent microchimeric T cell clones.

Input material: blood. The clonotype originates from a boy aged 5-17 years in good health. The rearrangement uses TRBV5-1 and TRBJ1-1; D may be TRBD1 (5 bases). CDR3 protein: CASSSGTINTEAFF. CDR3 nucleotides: TGCGCCAGCAGCTCCGGGACCATAAACACTGAAGCTTTCTTT.